This T cell receptor beta chain was obtained from a study of blood T cell repertoires in COVID-19. Study-wide context: Acute-phase and convalescent COVID-19 samples originated in the United States, Italy and Spain. From T cells, B-cell-depleted T cells, or PBMCs came the material, which was cDNA or gDNA.

There are 14 residues in the CDR3. Germline CDR1 reads SGDLS; CDR2 reads YYNGEE. The V end was cut by 0 bases, the J end by 3 bases, with 10 bases between. Per the original methods: Nucleated cell number was recorded as an estimate derived from reference gene primer amplification. Generated by immunoSEQ multiplex PCR, the TCRdb table keeps only in-frame clones and is missing some. The V and J calls and clone size come from that table; D and trimming were worked out from the DNA. The sample records fewer than 150,000 clones, approximately 85% being singletons. This clone was seen only once. The chain is built from TRBV9 and TRBJ2-7; D is uncertain. Material for sequencing was peripheral blood. The source is a man aged 50-60 years with acute or convalescent COVID-19. The CDR3 DNA follows: TGTGCCAGCAGCGTAGGTGGCACCAACTACGAGCAGTACTTC. Protein product: CASSVGGTNYEQYF.